The sequence of this T cell receptor (beta chain) was determined in a study of cytomegalovirus exposure and HLA in healthy donors (dated by TCRdb to the late 2010s). In terms of the full investigation: An earlier analysis of 587 of the donors reported about 300 Gb of sequence data and around 100 million unique TCR beta sequences obtained from around 190 million T cells. About 300 gigabases of sequencing data and around 85 million unique TCR sequences made up an early release that covered approximately 650 HLA-typed donors. Every discovery cohort repertoire had been produced on one sequencing platform. To study patterns of TCR occurrence, a later analysis re-analyzed previously published TCR beta repertoires from more than 550 donors and added high-resolution HLA genotyping. An earlier analysis of 587 of the donors used high-throughput TCR beta sequencing to judge whether each TCR beta V gene segment behaved as functional or pseudogenic. The study combined high-throughput TCR immunosequencing, statistical association of individual TCRs with disease status, and machine learning to predict cytomegalovirus infection status. The study was designed to test whether signatures of past pathogen exposure could be identified by cataloging public T cell receptors. Of the approximately 370 genotyped donors, 81% were placed in the genetic ancestry cluster associated with self-reported Caucasian donors. Across 300 to 400 genotyped donors of the cohort, an average of about 220,000 unique TCR beta nucleotide sequences per donor were sequenced, and roughly 20% of those sequences were non-productive. The number of typed donors differed by locus: 629-630 for A, B, C, DRB1 and DQB1; approximately 540 for DQA1; over 600 for DPA1; and some 430 for DPB1. Along with the approximately 620-subject first cohort, a separate validation cohort of around 110 different subjects was used. Several DR-DQ haplotypes were treated as single units for association and clustering because of strong linkage in the cohort. The later analysis used no new phenotypic data to find candidate immune exposures, relying instead on TCR beta sequences and their occurrence across donors. Genome-wide SNP genotypes for about 65% of the 666 donors were used in a later genetic analysis, which treated that subset as a discovery cohort. HLA typing included class I and class II loci at four-digit resolution. The study used immunosequencing to profile the T cell repertoires of several hundred subjects and linked those repertoires to cytomegalovirus serostatus. Donor age, sex, ethnicity and CMV serostatus were collected together with the repertoire data.

The cohort was made up of 666 healthy bone marrow donors. At the time of sampling, all cohort members were nominally healthy, though unrecorded immune exposures were likely present. The donor tested CMV seropositive and was one of the 289 seropositive cohort members. Each donor provided a peripheral blood sample, and peripheral blood mononuclear cells were used for TCR beta sequencing. The Qiagen DNeasy Blood Extraction Kit was used to extract genomic DNA from the blood cell samples. Broad study findings and their caveats: Because counts were too low, some 17 rarely observed V segments, including chromosome 9 orphons, were excluded from the earlier analysis of a few hundred of the donors. Specific HLA alleles were associated with 15,000 to 20,000 TCR beta sequences at a false discovery rate of 0.05 in a later analysis. In vitro tests confirmed that a few of the cytomegalovirus-associated TCR beta chains recognize cytomegalovirus antigens. A later analysis reported that several top co-occurrence clusters appeared linked to parvovirus B19, influenza, CMV and Epstein-Barr virus. Most TCR sequences were observed very rarely across donors, whereas some public TCRs were present in many individuals. A total of fewer than 200 TCR beta chains were listed by the study as associated with cytomegalovirus. Cytomegalovirus status was reported to be diagnosed by the classifier with high specificity and sensitivity in both the original and validation cohorts. An association between a missense DCLRE1C variant and V-gene and J-gene trimming of TCR beta chains was found in a later genetic analysis and replicated in an independent cohort. A later analysis found that TCR association rates varied across HLA loci, with DRB1 alleles showing the most associated TCRs and HLA-C alleles the fewest. This cohort had only TCR beta chains sequenced, and the lack of alpha or paired-chain data limited which features could be detected. A further reported finding was that TCR beta sequences accurately predicted the HLA-A and HLA-B alleles for most subjects in the first cohort. Correlated functional status among segregating V segments might reflect linkage disequilibrium, but an unknown experimental factor could not be ruled out. The only immune exposure information available for the cohort was CMV serostatus. Because HLA typing was missing for some donors at each locus, association tests included only the typed subset. Assigning TCR associations to individual alleles was difficult when HLA alleles, especially DR and DQ, strongly co-occurred. A later analysis found that most CMV-associated TCR beta chains appeared HLA-restricted, with HLA associations seemingly driven largely by CMV exposure. An earlier analysis of 587 of the donors showed that most TCR beta V segments appeared in productive rearrangements either about 87% or about 30% of the time, which broadly matched IMGT annotations. A cluster of highly shared sequence variants was judged likely to represent a technical artifact of the sequencing pipeline. It was suggested by the authors that the approach could potentially be generalized to other disease states and immunological phenotypes. Some IMGT-functional V segments, including TRBV6-2 and TRBV6-3, could not be distinguished by the 87-base-pair reads and were therefore excluded. Sequencing depth was assumed to be roughly uniform across donors in the presence/absence analyses, though that assumption may not hold. A later analysis found that HLA-associated TCR beta chains were more clonally expanded and had lower generation probabilities than equally common non-associated chains. Compared with the 666-donor mean, donors in an Asian-associated ancestry cluster had fewer N-insertions in productive TCRs, according to a later genetic analysis.

Libraries came from the immunoSEQ multiplex PCR assay. The multiplex PCR relied on a mix of 60 forward primers for TCR Vbeta segments and 13 reverse primers for TCR Jbeta segments. The CDR3 region of rearranged TCR beta genes was amplified from genomic DNA with a multiplex PCR assay. Amplified TCR beta libraries were sequenced as 87-base-pair reads on the Illumina HiSeq System. Per the authors' processing: A later analysis counted some 74 million unique TCR beta chains across the 666 repertoires, and 9 million to 14 million of these chains were shared by at least two donors. Raw reads were error-corrected and collapsed into unique sequences by a nearest-neighbor algorithm in which closely related sequences were merged to remove PCR and sequencing errors. To assign V, D and J gene segments, CDR3 sequences were aligned to IMGT reference sequences. Each retained sequence needed at least a six-nucleotide match to both a V gene segment and a J gene segment. A rearrangement counted as productive if the CDR3 had no stop codons and remained in frame with V and J, and every other rearrangement counted as non-productive. Following IMGT convention, CDR3 was defined as the stretch from the second conserved V-encoded cysteine up to the conserved J-encoded phenylalanine. The earlier analysis of roughly 590 of the donors excluded any sequence lacking an unambiguous match to a single V gene segment. An earlier analysis of a few hundred of the donors classified V segments as functional when productive rearrangements were above 56.7% and as segregating when the standard deviation between donors was above 5%. A statistical classification framework was built for diagnosing cytomegalovirus status from the catalog of TCR beta chain sequences. In a later analysis, V and J genes were assigned by comparing TCR nucleotide sequences against IMGT/GENE-DB human TR gene sequences. In a later analysis, CDR3 sequences and most-parsimonious VDJ recombination scenarios were assigned using the TCRdist pipeline. In a later analysis, each TCR beta chain was defined by its CDR3 amino acid sequence together with its V-gene family, and reads without a unique V-gene family were excluded. A later analysis removed 592 highly shared, low-generation-probability nucleotide sequences to deal with suspected cross-contamination and a sequencing artifact. For each public chain, a later analysis derived a clonal expansion index from normalized ranks of inferred template counts within each repertoire. In a later analysis, generation probabilities were computed using a VDJ recombination model fitted to out-of-frame rearrangements, and the results were checked against IGoR. In a later analysis, TCR-TCR, TCR-HLA and TCR-CMV co-occurrence was scored with hypergeometric tests, and a repertoire-size bias correction was applied to TCR pairs. A later analysis estimated false discovery rates by permuting HLA or CMV assignments 20 times. A later analysis grouped co-occurring TCRs with DBSCAN, adding TCRdist sequence similarity when clustering within HLA-allele-positive subsets. For co-occurrence clustering, repertoires with fewer than 30,000 or more than 120,000 public chains were excluded, along with about five repertoires with anomalous nucleotide sharing. Entries here come from immuneACCESS through TCRdb and include only in-frame sequences with V and J called. Some clones fail to appear in such tables; in the studies checked, an unresolved V gene covers under half of the shortfall, and the cause of the remainder is unknown. V and J calls and clone size come straight from that table; D and trimming were deduced from the DNA. This sample is represented by roughly 120,000 clones; approximately 79% of them were singletons. About 16% of the sample rests with the top ten.

The table lists this clone with a count of one. The antigen it binds to is not known. Base qualities are missing; no much larger clone stands one base away. The germline V gene gives CDR1 as SGHAT and CDR2 as FQNNGV. The CDR3 holds 14 amino acids from the cysteine to the phenylalanine. Of the read, only the CDR3 DNA is kept; its 42 bases are in frame from base 1. V is cut back by 1 base and J by 7 bases, with 4 bases in the junction unmatched. The rearranged chain carries TRBV11-2 and TRBJ2-7, with 10 junctional bases fitting TRBD1. Input material: PBMCs. This TCR derives from a man aged 45-65 years in good health and CMV-seropositive. The DNA is TGTGCCAGCAGCTTAGGACAGGGGGCGAGAGAGCAGTACTTC. The resulting protein is CASSLGQGAREQYF.